Listed below are T cell receptor beta chains from one sample, sequenced in a study of blood T cell repertoires in COVID-19. Method: immunoSEQ multiplex PCR; TCRdb's copy keeps in-frame clones and lacks some. The sample has about 58,000 clones, more than 60% seen once; the top ten hold 4% to 6%. Sequences were obtained from peripheral blood. Receptors were obtained from a human donor in a cohort sampled during active COVID-19. The CDR3 runs from the conserved cysteine through the conserved F or W. The D gene is left open where the match is weak. Clone size, where shown, is once, few, many, or a class for clones that have expanded.

j_call,v_call,d_call,clone_size,cdr3_nt,cdr3_aa
TRBJ1-1,TRBV5-4,-,-,TGTGCCAGCAGCTTGGACAGGAAATCTGCTTTCTTT,CASSLDRKSAFF
TRBJ2-7,TRBV19,TRBD1,-,TGTGCCAGTAGTAGGACAGGGGACACCTACGAGCAGTACTTC,CASSRTGDTYEQYF
TRBJ1-1,TRBV5-1,-,-,TGCGCCAGCAGCTTGTTGTTAGAGAACACTGAAGCTTTCTTT,CASSLLLENTEAFF
TRBJ2-5,TRBV7-9,TRBD2,-,TGTGCCAGCAGCTTAGATCTAGCGGGAGAATCGGAGACCCAGTACTTC,CASSLDLAGESETQYF
TRBJ1-1,TRBV28,TRBD1,-,TGTGCCAGCAGGGACGGGACAGGGTTGCGGAACACTGAAGCTTTCTTT,CASRDGTGLRNTEAFF
TRBJ1-2,TRBV30,-,-,TGTGCCTGGAGCTTTACAGGTGGCATCGGCTATGGCTACACCTTC,CAWSFTGGIGYGYTF
TRBJ2-1,TRBV6-6,TRBD2,-,TGTGCCAGCGGGAGCGGGGGGGGTAGGGTTGAGCAGTTCTTC,CASGSGGGRVEQFF
TRBJ1-1,TRBV30,TRBD1,few,TGTGCCTGGAGTGTACGGAGGGGGCGAGTCACTGAAGCTTTCTTT,CAWSVRRGRVTEAFF
TRBJ2-3,TRBV6-1,-,-,TGTGCCAGCAGTGAAGCGGCTAGCACAGATACGCAGTATTTT,CASSEAASTDTQYF
TRBJ1-1,TRBV5-1,-,-,TGCGCCAGCAGCTTGGGACAGGTTTACACTGAAGCTTTCTTT,CASSLGQVYTEAFF
TRBJ2-1,TRBV21-1,-,once,TGTGCCAGCAGCAAAGGACAGGGGGCAAGTGAGCAGTTCTTC,CASSKGQGASEQFF
TRBJ1-5,TRBV7-8,-,-,TGTGCCAGCAGCTTATACTTGGGGGCCGGCAATCAGCCCCAGCATTTT,CASSLYLGAGNQPQHF
TRBJ1-5,TRBV7-9,-,few,TGTGCCAGCAGCTATCCAGGGGACAATCAGCCCCAGCATTTT,CASSYPGDNQPQHF
TRBJ2-7,TRBV15,-,-,TGTGCCACCAGCAGAGAGGGGGGGCCCTACGAGCAGTACTTC,CATSREGGPYEQYF
TRBJ2-4,TRBV18,TRBD1,-,TGTGCCAGCTCCACAGGGGGAAGAAACATTCAGTACTTC,CASSTGGRNIQYF
TRBJ1-3,TRBV28,TRBD1,once,TGTGCCAGCAGTGGGGACAGGGATGGGAGAAACACCATATATTTT,CASSGDRDGRNTIYF
TRBJ1-1,TRBV3-1/TRBV3-2,-,-,TGTGCCAGCAGCCCACGTCGGAGTGCGCTAATGCCTGAAGCTTTCTTT,CASSPRRSALMPEAFF
TRBJ2-1,TRBV15,-,-,TGTGCCACCAGCAGTTACTCCCTAGCGTTCACTGCCGGCCGGTCCTACAATGAGCAGTTCTTC,CATSSYSLAFTAGRSYNEQFF
TRBJ1-2,TRBV9,-,-,TGTGCCAGCAGCGCAGGACAGAACCATGGCTACACCTTC,CASSAGQNHGYTF
TRBJ2-3,TRBV27,-,-,TGTGCCAGCAGCGCGCGGGGGCCCACAGATACGCAGTATTTT,CASSARGPTDTQYF
TRBJ2-5,TRBV19,TRBD2,-,TGTGCCAGTAGTCCCCGACTAGCGGGGGGGCTGGGAGAGACCCAGTACTTC,CASSPRLAGGLGETQYF
TRBJ1-1,TRBV6-2/TRBV6-3,TRBD1,-,TGTGCCACCAGCTATGACAGGGAAACCCACGGCAAGAACACTGAAGCTTTCTTT,CATSYDRETHGKNTEAFF
TRBJ1-1,TRBV7-2,-,-,TGTGCCAGCAGCTTAGGGCCGGGAAGGAAACAAGCTTTCTTT,CASSLGPGRKQAFF
TRBJ2-7,TRBV21-1,-,-,TGTGCCAGCAGCTCCCCCCGGACAGGATGCGAGCAGTACTTC,CASSSPRTGCEQYF
TRBJ2-7,TRBV13,-,-,TGTGCCAGCAGCTTAAAAGGGGGTGCTTCCTACGAGCAGTACTTC,CASSLKGGASYEQYF
TRBJ2-7,TRBV9,TRBD1,-,TGTGCCAGCAGCGTAGACCCGGGACAGGGCTCCGAGCAGTACTTC,CASSVDPGQGSEQYF